The 14 T cell receptor beta chains reported below all come from one sample, sequenced in a study of T-cell reconstitution after alpha-beta-depleted transplantation in children. Library preparation (for TCRbeta) was performed with unique molecular identifiers. MiXCR, applied by TCRdb to the PCR reads, yields one record per CDR3 protein. The repertoire consists of 400,000 to 550,000 distinct CDR3 sequences, with roughly a tenth occurring once and the leading ten covering 2%. Sequenced material: PBMCs, taken before TCRalphabeta/CD19-depleted stem cell transplant. The receptors derive from a child younger than 10 with inherited bone marrow failure, due to receive a stem cell transplant.

This clonotype showed up many times. This chain uses TRBV7-9 with TRBJ2-1, with D unresolved. Germline loops: CDR1 SEHNR, CDR2 FQNEAQ (reference sequence). The CDR3 consists of 12 residues. The V gene lost 0 bases and the J gene lost 10 bases, with 7 bases spanning the gap. The CDR3 DNA reads TGTGCCAGCAGCTTAGCTGCACTAGAGCAGTTCTTC. This codes for CASSLAALEQFF.

As concerns this clonotype: A much bigger clone sits one base away, suggesting this may be a read error. V gene TRBV6-2 or TRBV6-3 combines with J gene TRBJ1-1, with unresolved D. Trimming removed 7 bases from V and 5 bases from J, with 17 bases in between. The CDR3 totals 14 residues. CDR1 MNHEY and CDR2 SVGEGT come from the germline V gene. Written as DNA, the CDR3 is TGTGCCAGCATCAGAGTCTTTCGGAGGACTGAAGCTTTCTTT. Protein sequence: CASIRVFRRTEAFF.

This clonotype was detected ten times or more. The chain carries TRBV29-1 and TRBJ2-2; 8 nucleotides agree with TRBD2. With 5 bases clipped from V and 4 bases from J, the junction kept 9 bases outside the gene matches. Germline V CDR1 and CDR2: SQVTM, ANQGSEA. This CDR3 region has 15 residues. The CDR3 sequence: CSVLSGTLGTGELFF. The CDR3 nucleotides are TGCAGCGTTCTTAGCGGGACACTTGGCACCGGGGAGCTGTTTTTT.

In the case of this clonotype: A much larger clone lies one base from this, so it may be a read error. This sequence joins TRBV28 and TRBJ2-3; a weak D match, TRBD2 (6 bases). Looked up from germline, CDR1 is MDHEN and CDR2 is SYDVKM. This CDR3 is built from 15 residues. In DNA form, the CDR3 reads TGTGCCAGCAGCTCAACTAGAGCGGGCACAGATACGCAGAATTTT. It yields the protein CASSSTRAGTDTQNF. The full variable domain, rest sourced from reference TRBV28 and TRBJ2-3, is DVKVTQSSRYLVKRTGEKVFLECVQDMDHENMFWYRQDPGLGLRLIYFSYDVKMKEKGDIPEGYSVSREKKERFSLILESASTNQTSMYLCASSSTRAGTDTQNFGPGTRLTVL.

The V call is TRBV7-2, the J call TRBJ1-5, with D unclear. In germline, CDR1 is SGHTA, CDR2 FQGNSA. CDR3 length: 15 residues. V was clipped by 2 bases and J by 1 base, with 9 bases between them. The CDR3 sequence: CASSLLWSSNQPQHF. In DNA, the CDR3 is TGTGCCAGCAGCTTATTGTGGAGCAGCAATCAGCCCCAGCATTTT.

V gene TRBV6-5 combines with J gene TRBJ2-1; D is undetermined. The CDR3 contains 13 residues. Trimming removed 4 bases at V and 13 bases at J, with 17 bases between. The germline CDR1 and CDR2 sequences are MNHEY and SVGAGI. The CDR3 DNA follows: TGTGCCAGCAGTTCCCTTACTGGTCCCAACCAGTTCTTC. Amino acid sequence: CASSSLTGPNQFF.

This clonotype was detected only a few times. The chain links TRBV29-1 to TRBJ1-3; D is perhaps TRBD1 (5 bases). Trimming cost V 0 bases and J 5 bases, with 14 bases left between them. Germline V gene sequence: CDR1 SQVTM, CDR2 ANQGSEA. This CDR3 spans 15 amino acids. The CDR3 nucleotides read TGCAGCGTTGAAGATTATGGGCAGGGCAGAAACACCATATATTTT. This gives the protein CSVEDYGQGRNTIYF.

J is TRBJ2-3 and V is TRBV10-3, with 8 bases fitting TRBD1. Germline V gene data show CDR1 as ENHRY and CDR2 as SYGVKD. This CDR3 has 13 amino acids. The junction had 6 bases not matched to a gene; V was cut back by 4 bases and J by 9 bases. CDR3 nucleotide sequence: TGTGCCATCAGTGTCCAGGACAGGGCAACGCAGTATTTT. Encoded protein: CAISVQDRATQYF.

The chain carries TRBV7-2 and TRBJ2-3; 11 bases map to TRBD2. Germline V gene lookup returns CDR1 SGHTA and CDR2 FQGNSA. V was clipped by 5 bases and J by 2 bases; unmatched bases: 6. CDR3 length equals 16 residues. This CDR3 is CASSTGLAVNTDTQYF. The CDR3 nucleotides are TGTGCCAGCAGCACGGGACTAGCGGTTAACACAGATACGCAGTATTTT.

In its sample, this clonotype was seen many times. This sequence joins TRBV29-1 and TRBJ2-7; 11 nucleotides agree with TRBD2. The CDR3 is made up of 14 amino acids. V lost 6 bases, J lost 1 base, and 5 bases stayed unmatched. The germline V gene encodes CDR1 SQVTM and CDR2 ANQGSEA. Written as DNA, the CDR3 is TGCAGCGTGCTGGGACTAGCGGTATCCTACGAGCAGTACTTC. It encodes CSVLGLAVSYEQYF.

This clonotype has more than one count but fewer than ten. The chain uses TRBV15 and TRBJ1-4; 8 nucleotides align to TRBD1. The V and J ends lost 3 bases and 5 bases, in that order; junction bases with no gene match: 5. This CDR3 region has 15 residues. Germline V gene lookup returns CDR1 LNHNV and CDR2 YYDKDF (reference sequence). The CDR3 sequence: CATSSPRTGNEKLFF. The DNA of the CDR3 is TGTGCCACCAGCAGTCCCCGGACAGGGAATGAAAAACTGTTTTTT. Full variable domain (remainder filled in from reference TRBV15 and TRBJ1-4): DAMVIQNPRYQVTQFGKPVTLSCSQTLNHNVMYWYQQKSSQAPKLLFHYYDKDFNNEADTPDNFQSRRPNTSFCFLDIRSPGLGDTAMYLCATSSPRTGNEKLFFGSGTQLSVL.

This clonotype was counted at least ten times. The chain is built from TRBV18 and TRBJ2-1; D is uncertain. CDR1 and CDR2 (germline): KGHSH, LQKENI. The length of the CDR3 is 15 residues. Between the trimmed V and J ends, which lost 1 base and 4 bases, there was a span of 11 bases. The CDR3 here is CASSPRSRSYNEQFF. The CDR3 coding sequence is TGTGCCAGCTCACCACGCTCACGGTCGTACAATGAGCAGTTCTTC.

This clonotype was recorded once. V and J are TRBV7-2 and TRBJ2-1; 10 bases match TRBD2. The CDR3 contains 15 residues. V was pared by 5 bases and J by 5 bases, with 6 bases of the junction left unmatched. Germline V lookup: CDR1 SGHTA, CDR2 FQGNSA. Here the CDR3 reads CASSRGGLADNEQFF. The CDR3 DNA reads TGTGCCAGCAGCCGAGGAGGACTAGCGGACAATGAGCAGTTCTTC. Full variable domain (remainder filled in from reference TRBV7-2 and TRBJ2-1): GAGVSQSPSNKVTEKGKDVELRCDPISGHTALYWYRQSLGQGLEFLIYFQGNSAPDKSGLPSDRFSAERTGGSVSTLTIQRTQQEDSAVYLCASSRGGLADNEQFFGPGTRLTVL.

The rearrangement links TRBV10-3 to TRBJ1-2; 7 bases align to TRBD1. V dropped 4 bases and J dropped 8; count of bases not matched to a gene: 13. This CDR3 spans 15 amino acids. Germline CDR1 reads ENHRY; CDR2 reads SYGVKD. The CDR3 reads CAISAAHEGARGYTF. CDR3 coding DNA: TGTGCCATCAGTGCCGCCCATGAGGGGGCTCGGGGCTACACCTTC.